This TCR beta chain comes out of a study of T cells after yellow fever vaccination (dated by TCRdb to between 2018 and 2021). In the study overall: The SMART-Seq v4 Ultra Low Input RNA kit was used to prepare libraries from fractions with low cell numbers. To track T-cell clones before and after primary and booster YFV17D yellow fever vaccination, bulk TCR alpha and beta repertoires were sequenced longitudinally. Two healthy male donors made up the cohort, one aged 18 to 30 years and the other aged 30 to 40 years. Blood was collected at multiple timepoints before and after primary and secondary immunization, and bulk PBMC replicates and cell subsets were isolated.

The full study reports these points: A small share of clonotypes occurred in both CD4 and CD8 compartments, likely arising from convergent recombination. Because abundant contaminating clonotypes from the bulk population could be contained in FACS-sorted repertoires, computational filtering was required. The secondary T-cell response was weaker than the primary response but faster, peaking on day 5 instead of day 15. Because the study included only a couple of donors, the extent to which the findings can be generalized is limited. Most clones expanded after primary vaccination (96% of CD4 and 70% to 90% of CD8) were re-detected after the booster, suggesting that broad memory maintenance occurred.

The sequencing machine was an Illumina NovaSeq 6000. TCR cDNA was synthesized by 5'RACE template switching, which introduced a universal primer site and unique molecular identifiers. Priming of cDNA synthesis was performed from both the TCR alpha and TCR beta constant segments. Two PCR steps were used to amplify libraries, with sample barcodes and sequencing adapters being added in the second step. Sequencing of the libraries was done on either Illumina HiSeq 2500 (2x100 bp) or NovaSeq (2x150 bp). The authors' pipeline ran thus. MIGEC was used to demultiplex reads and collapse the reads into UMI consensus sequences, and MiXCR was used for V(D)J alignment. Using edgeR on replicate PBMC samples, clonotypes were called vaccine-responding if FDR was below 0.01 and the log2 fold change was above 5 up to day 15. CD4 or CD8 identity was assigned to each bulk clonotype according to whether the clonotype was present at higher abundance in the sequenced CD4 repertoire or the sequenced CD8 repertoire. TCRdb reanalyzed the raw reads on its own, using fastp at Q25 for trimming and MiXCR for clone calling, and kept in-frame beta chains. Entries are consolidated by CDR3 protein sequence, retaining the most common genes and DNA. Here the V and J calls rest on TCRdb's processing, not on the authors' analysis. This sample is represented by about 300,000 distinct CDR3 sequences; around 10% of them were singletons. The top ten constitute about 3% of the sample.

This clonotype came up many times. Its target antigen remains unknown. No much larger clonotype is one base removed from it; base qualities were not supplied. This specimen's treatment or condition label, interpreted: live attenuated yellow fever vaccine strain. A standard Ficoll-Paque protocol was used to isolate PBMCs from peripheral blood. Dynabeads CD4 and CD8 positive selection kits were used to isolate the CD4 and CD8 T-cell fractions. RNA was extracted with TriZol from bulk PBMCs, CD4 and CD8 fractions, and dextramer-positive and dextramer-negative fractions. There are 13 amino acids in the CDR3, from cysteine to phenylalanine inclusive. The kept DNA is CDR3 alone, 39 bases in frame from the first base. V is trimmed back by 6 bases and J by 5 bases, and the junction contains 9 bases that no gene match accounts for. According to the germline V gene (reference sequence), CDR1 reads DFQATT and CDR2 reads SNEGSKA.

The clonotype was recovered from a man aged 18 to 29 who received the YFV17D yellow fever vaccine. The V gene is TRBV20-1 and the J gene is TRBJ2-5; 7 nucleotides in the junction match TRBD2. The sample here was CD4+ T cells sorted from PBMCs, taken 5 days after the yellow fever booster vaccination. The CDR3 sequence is CSAPGTNGETQYF. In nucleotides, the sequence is TGCAGTGCACCAGGGACTAACGGGGAGACCCAGTACTTC.